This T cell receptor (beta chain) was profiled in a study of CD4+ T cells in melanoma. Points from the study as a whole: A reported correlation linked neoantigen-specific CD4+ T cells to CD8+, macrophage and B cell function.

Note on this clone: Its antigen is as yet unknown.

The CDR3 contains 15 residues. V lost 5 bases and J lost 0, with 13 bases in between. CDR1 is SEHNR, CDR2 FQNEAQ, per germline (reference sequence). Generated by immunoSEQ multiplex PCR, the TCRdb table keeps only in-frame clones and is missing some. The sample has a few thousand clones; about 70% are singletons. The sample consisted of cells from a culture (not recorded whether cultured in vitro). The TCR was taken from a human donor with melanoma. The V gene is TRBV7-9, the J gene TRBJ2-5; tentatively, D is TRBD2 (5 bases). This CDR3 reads CASSGRLGDQETQYF. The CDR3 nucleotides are TGTGCCAGCAGCGGTCGACTCGGGGACCAAGAGACCCAGTACTTC.